Listed here are 20 T cell receptor beta chains from one sample, sequenced in a study of T-cell memory formation after mild COVID-19. TCRdb recomputed calls from the 5' RACE reads with MiXCR, one row per CDR3 protein. The data contain some 350,000 distinct CDR3 sequences, approximately 15% of them seen just once; the ten biggest clones take up around 20%. The sequencing sample was made of PBMCs or a T cell subset sorted from them (not recorded which). These TCRs come from a young man who had mild COVID-19 (a few samples of this study predate the infection). Cell type and time point are not known.

This clonotype has just one count. The chain joins TRBV3-1 to TRBJ2-1; D may be TRBD2 (5 bases). The CDR3 is 14 amino acids. V gave up 0 bases and J gave up 9 bases, with 12 bases separating them. The V gene's germline CDR1 is LGHDT and CDR2 YNNKEL (reference sequence). The CDR3 coding sequence is TGTGCCAGCAGCCAAGACGCGTACCGGGGTGAGCAGTTCTTC. It is translated as CASSQDAYRGEQFF.

This clonotype was picked up a small number of times. The chain links TRBV7-3 to TRBJ2-2; the D gene is possibly TRBD2 (5 bases). The V gene's germline CDR1 is SGHTA and CDR2 FQGTGA. Trimming removed 5 bases at V and 9 bases at J, with 16 bases between. The CDR3 extends over 14 amino acids. The CDR3 reads CASSKMASSRELFF. In DNA, the CDR3 is TGTGCCAGCAGCAAAATGGCTAGCTCCCGGGAGCTGTTTTTT.

In this sample, this clonotype turned up a few times. The V gene is TRBV20-1, the J gene TRBJ1-2; TRBD1 is a possible D gene (5 bases). The CDR3 runs 12 residues. Germline lookup yields CDR1 DFQATT and CDR2 SNEGSKA (reference sequence). The V end was cut by 3 bases, the J end by 6 bases, with 11 bases between. CDR3 sequence (DNA): TGCAGTGCTAGGGGACCCTGGGATGGCTACACCTTC. Translated, it gives CSARGPWDGYTF.

The chain joins TRBV5-1 to TRBJ2-5; 7 bases are a match to TRBD2. In germline, CDR1 is SGHRS, CDR2 YFSETQ. The ends lost 2 bases at V and 1 base at J; junction bases unmatched: 5. The CDR3 is 15 amino acids. Written as DNA, the CDR3 is TGCGCCAGCAGCTTCTTAACTAGCGCCCAAGAGACCCAGTACTTC. As protein: CASSFLTSAQETQYF. Filled out from reference TRBV5-1 and TRBJ2-5, the complete variable domain reads KAGVTQTPRYLIKTRGQQVTLSCSPISGHRSVSWYQQTPGQGLQFLFEYFSETQRNKGNFPGRFSGRQFSNSRSEMNVSTLELGDSALYLCASSFLTSAQETQYFGPGTRLLVL.

The chain joins TRBV5-1 to TRBJ2-7; maybe TRBD2 (7 bases). V gave up 1 base and J gave up 7 bases, with 15 bases separating them. Germline V CDR1 and CDR2: SGHRS, YFSETQ. There are 14 residues in the CDR3. The DNA for the CDR3 is TGCGCCAGCAGCTTGCCGGGGGGCCGGGTTGAGCAGTACTTC. This gives the protein CASSLPGGRVEQYF.

The CDR3 bases are TGTGCCAGCAGTTACGGGCAGGTGGTCGAGCAGTACTTC. Translated: CASSYGQVVEQYF. This chain uses TRBV6-5 with TRBJ2-7; no clear D. The CDR3 runs 13 residues. Germline-derived CDR1 and CDR2 are MNHEY and SVGAGI. V lost 2 bases and J lost 6, with 11 bases in between.

Ten or more counts support this clonotype. The chain couples TRBV5-1 to TRBJ2-2; 8 nucleotides match TRBD1. CDR3 size: 15 residues. With 5 bases clipped from V and 4 bases from J, the junction kept 7 bases outside the gene matches. From germline, CDR1 is SGHRS and CDR2 YFSETQ. The CDR3 nucleotides read TGCGCCAGCAGTTACGTTGACAGGGGCACCGGGGAGCTGTTTTTT. This encodes CASSYVDRGTGELFF.

This clonotype was detected a few times. The rearrangement joins TRBV5-1 to TRBJ2-2, with a weak D call TRBD1 (6 bases). This CDR3 region has 16 residues. Germline assignment: CDR1 SGHRS and CDR2 YFSETQ. V was cut by 4 bases and J by 5 bases, with 18 bases left in between. For the CDR3, the DNA is TGCGCCAGCAGCCCCCACCGGGACACCACGACCGGGGAGCTGTTTTTT. Its protein product is CASSPHRDTTTGELFF.

The rearrangement joins TRBV20-1 to TRBJ2-1, with unresolved D. This CDR3 spans 11 amino acids. CDR1 is DFQATT, CDR2 SNEGSKA, per germline (reference sequence). The V gene lost 5 bases and the J gene lost 7 bases, with 9 bases spanning the gap. Here the CDR3 DNA reads TGCAGTGCTTCGAACCCTAATGAGCAGTTCTTC. Translation gives CSASNPNEQFF.

This clonotype was observed many times. This CDR3 is CASTLTGGYTGELFF. For the CDR3, the DNA is TGTGCCAGCACCCTGACAGGGGGTTACACCGGGGAGCTGTTTTTT. V and J are TRBV7-2 and TRBJ2-2; 9 nucleotides agree with TRBD1. The trim removed 7 bases at V and 3 bases at J, leaving 6 bases unmatched. The germline gives CDR1 SGHTA, CDR2 FQGNSA. The CDR3 runs to 15 residues.

The chain has TRBV27 and TRBJ2-3, with D hard to call. V lost 5 bases and J 6 bases, leaving 9 bases between the germline ends. The CDR3 has 12 amino acids. Germline CDR1 MNHEY, CDR2 SMNVEV (reference sequence). The CDR3 sequence is CASSPNGDTQYF. The CDR3 DNA reads as TGTGCCAGCAGTCCCAATGGGGATACGCAGTATTTT.

Turning to this clonotype: One end of the junction fails to match germline, which may point to a read error. The gene calls are TRBV6-5 and TRBJ2-1; D may be TRBD2 (5 bases). The CDR3 extends over 16 amino acids. The V gene's germline CDR1 is MNHEY and CDR2 SVGAGI. CDR3 protein: CASSYWTSSSYTEQFF. CDR3 DNA sequence: TGTGCCAGCAGTTACTGGACTTCGAGCTCCTACACTGAGCAGTTCTTC.

Only a few counts were recorded for this clonotype. The rearrangement links TRBV12-5 to TRBJ1-5; 8 nucleotides align to TRBD1. J gave up 6 bases and V 7 bases, and 8 bases lay outside the gene matches. The CDR3 sequence is 14 residues long. Looked up from germline, CDR1 is LGHNT and CDR2 is FRNRAP. CDR3 sequence (DNA): TGTGCTAGTGCCTTAGGACAGGGTCTTCAGCCCCAGCATTTT. Amino acid sequence: CASALGQGLQPQHF. The full variable domain, in which reference TRBV12-5 and TRBJ1-5 provide the parts outside the CDR3, is DARVTQTPRHKVTEMGQEVTMRCQPILGHNTVFWYRQTMMQGLELLAYFRNRAPLDDSGMPKDRFSAEMPDATLATLKIQPSEPRDSAVYFCASALGQGLQPQHFGDGTRLSIL.

V usage is TRBV6-5 and J usage is TRBJ2-2; 7 bases agree with TRBD1. CDR1 and CDR2 (germline): MNHEY, SVGAGI. V gave up 1 base and J gave up 5 bases; unmatched junction bases: 4. The CDR3 has 15 amino acids. This chain's CDR3 is CASSYWTTGTGELFF. Written as DNA, the CDR3 is TGTGCCAGCAGTTACTGGACGACAGGGACCGGGGAGCTGTTTTTT.

The chain recombines TRBV7-2 with TRBJ2-4, with D perhaps given as TRBD1 or TRBD2 (5 bases each). Germline assignment: CDR1 SGHTA and CDR2 FQGNSA. Trimming left V 4 bases short and J 6 bases short, with 10 bases between. The CDR3 is 13 residues long. The CDR3 loop is CASSYPGRNIQYF. CDR3 DNA: TGTGCCAGCAGCTACCCGGGACGAAACATTCAGTACTTC.

This clonotype was recorded a few times. This chain uses TRBV6-2 or TRBV6-3 with TRBJ2-7; possible D gene TRBD2, 6 bases. The CDR3 spans 14 residues. Per the germline V gene, CDR1 is MNHEY and CDR2 is SVGEGT. The V gene lost 0 bases and the J gene lost 0 bases, with 6 bases spanning the gap. The DNA of the CDR3 is TGTGCCAGCAGTTACTCGACTAGCTCCTACGAGCAGTACTTC. Amino acids: CASSYSTSSYEQYF.

The chain joins TRBV5-1 to TRBJ1-6; 7 nucleotides match TRBD1. The CDR3 is made up of 16 amino acids. CDR1 is SGHRS and CDR2 is YFSETQ in the germline V gene. J was trimmed by 10 bases and V by 5 bases; bases with no gene match: 15. The CDR3 reads CASRLTTTGPGSPLHF. The CDR3 nucleotides read TGCGCCAGCAGGCTCACGACGACAGGGCCCGGCTCACCCCTCCACTTT.

This CDR3 reads CSVELGVANYGYTF. CDR3 bases: TGCAGCGTTGAACTGGGGGTGGCTAACTATGGCTACACCTTC. V usage is TRBV29-1 and J usage is TRBJ1-2, with a weak D call TRBD1 (5 bases). The V gene lost 2 bases and the J gene lost 0 bases, with 10 bases spanning the gap. Per the germline V gene, CDR1 is SQVTM and CDR2 is ANQGSEA. The CDR3 is 14 residues long.

In this sample, this clonotype turned up many times. This rearrangement joins TRBV4-3 to TRBJ1-1, with 10 bases that match TRBD1. The germline CDR1 and CDR2 sequences are LGHNA and YSLEER. The CDR3 contains 19 residues. After removal of 3 bases from V and 6 bases from J, the junction contained 19 bases not matched to a gene. CDR3 sequence (DNA): TGCGCCAGCAGCCACCGACTTTACGACCGGGACAGGGGAAGATCTGAAGCTTTCTTT. It translates to CASSHRLYDRDRGRSEAFF.

CDR3 in DNA: TGTGCCACCAGCAGAGACCGAAGGGGGCACCTCGCCTCTGGAAACACCATATATTTT. Protein sequence: CATSRDRRGHLASGNTIYF. The chain links TRBV15 to TRBJ1-3, with 7 nucleotides matching TRBD1. Germline V CDR1 and CDR2: LNHNV, YYDKDF (reference sequence). Germline trimming cut 0 bases from V and 0 bases from J; bases unmatched to any gene: 11. The CDR3 totals 19 residues.